Below, 27 T cell receptor beta chains from the same sample are listed, as sequenced in a study of spatial heterogeneity in lung cancer. The antigens of these receptors remain unknown. Study-wide points: Mutation tallies in tumors tracked expanded intratumoral alpha and beta TCR counts.

As for time point: sample taken at primary tumor resection. TCRdb passed the 5' RACE reads through MiXCR, listing each CDR3 protein once. The sample lists about 1,500 distinct CDR3 sequences; roughly 9.3% were seen once. Sequenced here: lung tumor tissue, sampled at surgery. These receptors all come from a male donor with early-stage non-small cell lung cancer.

This clonotype was picked up many times. CDR3 DNA sequence: TGTGCCAGCAGAGGTTCGGGGCACTATGGCTACACCTTC. Translation gives CASRGSGHYGYTF. V usage is TRBV25-1 and J usage is TRBJ1-2, with a weak D call TRBD1 (5 bases). V was cut by 6 bases and J by 3 bases, with 11 bases left in between. This CDR3 comprises 13 residues. Looked up from germline, CDR1 is MGHDK and CDR2 is SYGVNS.

This rearrangement joins TRBV30 to TRBJ2-7, with 9 bases identical to TRBD1. The junction had 7 bases not matched to a gene; V was cut back by 1 base and J by 0 bases. This CDR3 has 16 amino acids. The V gene's germline CDR1 is GTSNPN and CDR2 SVGIG (reference sequence). CDR3 nucleotide sequence: TGTGCCTGGAGTGACCCAGGACAGGGGAACTCCTACGAGCAGTACTTC. Protein product: CAWSDPGQGNSYEQYF.

In its sample, this clonotype ranks as medium-sized. This chain uses TRBV4-1 with TRBJ2-2; 10 bases agree with TRBD2. CDR3 length: 16 residues. Germline V gene data show CDR1 as MGHRA and CDR2 as YSYEKL. Losses at the gene ends were 0 bases for V and 5 bases for J; bases not matched to a gene: 3. CDR3 coding DNA: TGCGCCAGCAGCCAAGATAGCGGGAGGCGAACCGGGGAGCTGTTTTTT. Translated, it gives CASSQDSGRRTGELFF.

By sample fraction, this clonotype is medium-sized. The genes are TRBV3-1 and TRBJ2-1, with TRBD2 identical over 13 bases. There are 20 residues in the CDR3. The germline CDR1 and CDR2 sequences are LGHDT and YNNKEL (reference sequence). The ends lost 0 bases at V and 7 bases at J; junction bases unmatched: 15. This CDR3 is CASSQDSTSGRAMLTNEQFF. The CDR3 DNA is TGTGCCAGCAGCCAAGATTCAACTAGCGGGAGGGCCATGTTGACTAATGAGCAGTTCTTC.

This clonotype was counted at least ten times. CDR3 loop: CASASKGGETQYF. CDR3 nucleotide sequence: TGCGCCAGCGCTTCAAAAGGAGGGGAGACCCAGTACTTC. The J gene is TRBJ2-5, the V gene TRBV23-1; perhaps TRBD2 as D (6 bases). TRBV23-1 is filed as an ORF, its function uncertain. The length of the CDR3 is 13 residues. Trimming removed 8 bases at V and 5 bases at J, with 15 bases between.

This clonotype was observed many times. This rearrangement joins TRBV20-1 to TRBJ2-3; 8 positions agree with TRBD2. V dropped 3 bases and J dropped 3; count of bases not matched to a gene: 8. CDR1 is DFQATT, CDR2 SNEGSKA, per germline (reference sequence). The CDR3 has 15 residues. Here the CDR3 reads CSASPRREVTDTQYF. The DNA for the CDR3 is TGCAGTGCTAGCCCAAGGCGGGAGGTTACAGATACGCAGTATTTT.

This clonotype is labeled as medium-sized (0.01 to 0.1%). The chain joins TRBV20-1 to TRBJ2-5; 13 bases line up with TRBD2. Germline lookup yields CDR1 DFQATT and CDR2 SNEGSKA (reference sequence). V was clipped by 6 bases and J by 6 bases; unmatched bases: 7. The CDR3 runs 14 residues. The CDR3 DNA follows: TGCAGTGCAATCGGGACTAGCGGGATAAAGACCCAGTACTTC. Translated, it gives CSAIGTSGIKTQYF.

By sample fraction, this clonotype is medium-sized. The chain uses TRBV7-9 and TRBJ2-1, with 13 bases fitting TRBD2. J was trimmed by 9 bases and V by 5 bases; bases with no gene match: 7. Germline V gene data show CDR1 as SEHNR and CDR2 as FQNEAQ (reference sequence). CDR3 length: 15 amino acids. The CDR3 nucleotides are TGTGCCAGCAGCCTGGGGACTAGCGGGAACGCTGAGCAGTTCTTC. Protein product: CASSLGTSGNAEQFF.

By sample share, this clonotype is medium-sized. This chain connects TRBV7-8 to TRBJ2-1; D may correspond to TRBD1 or TRBD2 (5 bases each). Trimming pared 2 bases from V and 2 bases from J, leaving 19 bases between. Germline-derived CDR1 and CDR2 are SGHVS and FQNEAQ. The CDR3 loop spans 18 amino acids. CDR3 sequence: CASSLSSGANPPYNEQFF. The CDR3 DNA is TGTGCCAGCAGCTTATCGTCCGGGGCTAACCCCCCCTACAATGAGCAGTTCTTC.

This clonotype is medium-sized. The V gene is TRBV29-1, the J gene TRBJ2-1, with D possibly being TRBD2 (5 bases). Germline CDR1 is SQVTM and CDR2 is ANQGSEA. Trimming pared 4 bases from V and 6 bases from J, leaving 16 bases between. This CDR3 has 14 amino acids. CDR3 region: CSVVRGVVVNEQFF. The CDR3 DNA sequence: TGCAGCGTTGTTCGGGGAGTTGTTGTCAATGAGCAGTTCTTC.

This clonotype is termed medium-sized. The chain uses TRBV18 and TRBJ2-7, with 11 bases that match TRBD1. V lost 0 bases and J lost 2; bases outside the gene matches: 3. This CDR3 region has 16 residues. Germline loops: CDR1 KGHSH, CDR2 LQKENI. The CDR3 spells CASSPPGQGAAYEQYF. The CDR3 region has the DNA TGTGCCAGCTCACCACCAGGACAGGGGGCAGCCTACGAGCAGTACTTC.

The V and J genes are TRBV11-2 and TRBJ1-1; the D is unclear. The CDR3 covers 13 residues. Germline V lookup: CDR1 SGHAT, CDR2 FQNNGV. Trimming left V 1 base short and J 0 bases short, with 3 bases between. CDR3 amino acids: CASSLGVNTEAFF. CDR3 coding DNA: TGTGCCAGCAGCTTAGGTGTGAACACTGAAGCTTTCTTT. The variable domain in full, with the rest retrieved from reference TRBV11-2 and TRBJ1-1, is EAGVAQSPRYKIIEKRQSVAFWCNPISGHATLYWYQQILGQGPKLLIQFQNNGVVDDSQLPKDRFSAERLKGVDSTLKIQPAKLEDSAVYLCASSLGVNTEAFFGQGTRLTVV.

At least ten counts were recorded for this clonotype. J is TRBJ2-1 and V is TRBV6-1; D is undetermined. V gave up 8 bases and J gave up 9 bases, with 11 bases separating them. Germline CDR1 reads MNHNS; CDR2 reads SASEGT. The CDR3 runs to 11 residues. The DNA for the CDR3 is TGTGCCAGCGCGAGCTTTGGTGAGCAGTTCTTC. This gives the protein CASASFGEQFF.

This clonotype was observed at least ten times. The chain links TRBV27 to TRBJ2-1; D might be TRBD2 (5 bases). CDR3 length equals 15 residues. Germline V lookup: CDR1 MNHEY, CDR2 SMNVEV (reference sequence). V was trimmed by 6 bases and J by 6 bases, leaving 18 bases between them. In DNA form, the CDR3 reads TGTGCCAGCAGCTCTAGCTTTCCCCCCTCCAATGAGCAGTTCTTC. It specifies CASSSSFPPSNEQFF.

This clonotype is labeled medium-sized. The genes are TRBV28 and TRBJ1-1; 7 bases match TRBD1. CDR1 is MDHEN and CDR2 is SYDVKM in the germline V gene. This CDR3 region has 14 residues. Trimming took 5 bases from V and 1 from J; bases not matched to a gene: 4. This chain's CDR3 is CASSQTGENTEAFF. CDR3 DNA: TGTGCCAGCAGTCAAACAGGGGAGAACACTGAAGCTTTCTTT.

This clonotype is classed as medium-sized. The chain uses TRBV5-1 and TRBJ2-2; 12 nucleotides agree with TRBD2. CDR1 and CDR2 from the germline V gene are SGHRS and YFSETQ. CDR3 length: 17 residues. J gave up 4 bases and V 0 bases, and 4 bases lay outside the gene matches. CDR3 in DNA: TGCGCCAGCAGCTTGGGACTAGCGGGAGTTCCCACCGGGGAGCTGTTTTTT. This gives the protein CASSLGLAGVPTGELFF.

By sample share, this clonotype is medium-sized. The CDR3 sequence: CASSLKGVKQYF. CDR3 nucleotide sequence: TGTGCCAGCAGCTTAAAGGGGGTCAAGCAGTACTTC. The chain joins TRBV7-8 to TRBJ2-7, with a tentative D call TRBD1 (6 bases). Looked up from germline, CDR1 is SGHVS and CDR2 is FQNEAQ. The CDR3 has 12 residues. Trimming removed 2 bases from V and 8 bases from J, with 10 bases in between.

By proportion, this clonotype is medium-sized. The gene calls are TRBV4-1 and TRBJ2-3; D gene uncertain. This CDR3 region has 13 residues. V was clipped by 0 bases and J by 6 bases, with 7 bases between them. Germline CDR1 MGHRA, CDR2 YSYEKL. CDR3 DNA: TGCGCCAGCAGCCAAGATACCAGCGATACGCAGTATTTT. It encodes CASSQDTSDTQYF.

This clonotype was picked up a small number of times. V usage is TRBV28 and J usage is TRBJ2-4; possible D gene TRBD1, 6 bases. CDR1 is MDHEN, CDR2 SYDVKM, per germline. CDR3 length: 15 residues. The ends were cut back, 4 bases at V and 1 base at J, with 11 bases in the middle. In DNA form, the CDR3 reads TGTGCCAGCAGTTCGCAGGGGTCGGCCAAAAACATTCAGTACTTC. It specifies CASSSQGSAKNIQYF.

This clonotype ranks as large (0.1 to 1%). The V gene is TRBV28, the J gene TRBJ1-1, with 7 positions matching TRBD1. Germline lookup yields CDR1 MDHEN and CDR2 SYDVKM. The CDR3 covers 16 residues. V shed 7 bases, J shed 5 bases, and the junction held 16 bases outside the gene matches. The CDR3 nucleotides are TGTGCCAGCACCTTCAACAGGAGGCAGGGGGTAACTGAAGCTTTCTTT. Its translation: CASTFNRRQGVTEAFF.

This clonotype rates as medium-sized (0.01 to 0.1%). This chain joins TRBV11-2 and TRBJ2-7, with 10 bases aligning to TRBD2. J lost 6 bases, V lost 5 bases, and 7 bases had no gene match. The CDR3 is 14 residues long. Germline V gene lookup returns CDR1 SGHAT and CDR2 FQNNGV. DNA of the CDR3: TGTGCCAGCAGCACACTAGCGGGGTTCGCCGAGCAGTACTTC. Translated: CASSTLAGFAEQYF.

The chain combines TRBV6-6 with TRBJ2-1, with 7 bases matching TRBD2. Germline trimming cut 0 bases from V and 6 bases from J; bases unmatched to any gene: 5. CDR3 length: 15 residues. The germline CDR1 and CDR2 sequences are MNHNY and SVGAGI (reference sequence). DNA of the CDR3: TGTGCCAGCAGTTACTCGAGGGCTAGCGGCAATGAGCAGTTCTTC. Amino acids: CASSYSRASGNEQFF.

This clonotype is termed medium-sized. The V gene is TRBV6-1, the J gene TRBJ2-5; no clear D. With 0 bases removed from V and 7 bases from J, the gap between germline ends came to 12 bases. CDR3 length: 14 amino acids. Germline loops: CDR1 MNHNS, CDR2 SASEGT. The CDR3 bases are TGTGCCAGCAGTGAAGCGCAAGGGCTGGGGACCCAGTACTTC. Translation: CASSEAQGLGTQYF.

This clonotype ranks as medium-sized. The chain combines TRBV12-3 or TRBV12-4 with TRBJ2-7; the D gene is possibly TRBD1 (6 bases). The CDR3 is made up of 12 amino acids. V dropped 2 bases and J dropped 5 bases, with 7 bases sitting between them. The CDR3 loop is CASSLNRDEQYF. DNA of the CDR3: TGTGCCAGCAGTTTAAACAGGGACGAGCAGTACTTC.

The chain combines TRBV28 with TRBJ2-7; D not resolved. The CDR3 sequence is 16 residues long. Germline lookup yields CDR1 MDHEN and CDR2 SYDVKM. The V gene lost 5 bases and the J gene lost 2 bases, with 19 bases spanning the gap. For the CDR3, the DNA is TGTGCCAGCAGTGCCCCTGACCGCGTCGAAACCTACGAGCAGTACTTC. It encodes CASSAPDRVETYEQYF.

In this sample, this clonotype turned up many times. The chain couples TRBV10-3 to TRBJ2-1, with 11 nucleotides matching TRBD2. The V gene's germline CDR1 is ENHRY and CDR2 SYGVKD. Germline trimming cut 10 bases from V and 0 bases from J; bases unmatched to any gene: 11. The CDR3 is 17 residues long. The CDR3 loop is CANSGTSGKSSYNEQFF. CDR3 coding DNA: TGTGCCAACTCCGGGACTAGCGGAAAGAGCTCCTACAATGAGCAGTTCTTC.

In its sample, this clonotype is medium-sized. This chain links TRBV10-1 with TRBJ2-2; the D is unclear. With 8 bases removed from V and 0 bases from J, the gap between germline ends came to 7 bases. Germline assignment: CDR1 WNHNN and CDR2 SYGVQD (reference sequence). This CDR3 region has 13 residues. CDR3 coding DNA: TGCGCCAGCGCTTCTACGAACACCGGGGAGCTGTTTTTT. Translating it yields CASASTNTGELFF.